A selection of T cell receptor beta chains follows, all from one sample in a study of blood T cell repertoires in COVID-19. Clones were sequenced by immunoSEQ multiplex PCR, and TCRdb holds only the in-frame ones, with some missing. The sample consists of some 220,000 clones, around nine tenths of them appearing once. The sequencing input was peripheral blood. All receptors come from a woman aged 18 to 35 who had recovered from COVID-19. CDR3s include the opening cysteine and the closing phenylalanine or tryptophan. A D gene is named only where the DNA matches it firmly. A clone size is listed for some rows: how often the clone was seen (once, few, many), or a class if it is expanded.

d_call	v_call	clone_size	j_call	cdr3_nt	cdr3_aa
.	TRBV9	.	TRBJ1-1	TGTGCCAGCAGCGTAGCTATCGACAGGTTGAACACTGAAGCTTTCTTT	CASSVAIDRLNTEAFF
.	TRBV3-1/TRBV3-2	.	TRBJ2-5	TGTGCCAGCAGCCAAGTCCCTAGTGAGACCCAGTACTTC	CASSQVPSETQYF
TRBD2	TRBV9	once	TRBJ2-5	TGTGCCAGCAGCGCTAGCGGGATAGAGCGAGAGACCCAGTACTTC	CASSASGIERETQYF
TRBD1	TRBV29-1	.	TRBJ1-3	TGCAGCGTTGAAGATTCGATGGGAGCCCACAGGGGGCTTAGGAACACCATATATTTT	CSVEDSMGAHRGLRNTIYF
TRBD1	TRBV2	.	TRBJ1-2	TGTGCCAGCAGTGAGAGAAGGGACAGCCCTCGGTATGGCTACACCTTC	CASSERRDSPRYGYTF
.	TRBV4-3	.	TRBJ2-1	TGCGCCAGCAGCCAAGCTAATCCGGATGAGCAGTTCTTC	CASSQANPDEQFF
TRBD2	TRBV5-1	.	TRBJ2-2	TGCGCCAGCAGCTCCGGGACTAGCAACACCGGGGAGCTGTTTTTT	CASSSGTSNTGELFF
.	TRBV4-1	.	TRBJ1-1	TGCGCCAGCAGCCAAGAACGAAGGGGTAAGAACACTGAAGCTTTCTTT	CASSQERRGKNTEAFF
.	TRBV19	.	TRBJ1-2	TGTGCCAGTAGTATAACGGGACTCGCGGATGGCTACACCTTC	CASSITGLADGYTF
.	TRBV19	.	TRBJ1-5	TGTGCCAGTAGTATGGGGCAGGTGTACAATCAGCCCCAGCATTTT	CASSMGQVYNQPQHF